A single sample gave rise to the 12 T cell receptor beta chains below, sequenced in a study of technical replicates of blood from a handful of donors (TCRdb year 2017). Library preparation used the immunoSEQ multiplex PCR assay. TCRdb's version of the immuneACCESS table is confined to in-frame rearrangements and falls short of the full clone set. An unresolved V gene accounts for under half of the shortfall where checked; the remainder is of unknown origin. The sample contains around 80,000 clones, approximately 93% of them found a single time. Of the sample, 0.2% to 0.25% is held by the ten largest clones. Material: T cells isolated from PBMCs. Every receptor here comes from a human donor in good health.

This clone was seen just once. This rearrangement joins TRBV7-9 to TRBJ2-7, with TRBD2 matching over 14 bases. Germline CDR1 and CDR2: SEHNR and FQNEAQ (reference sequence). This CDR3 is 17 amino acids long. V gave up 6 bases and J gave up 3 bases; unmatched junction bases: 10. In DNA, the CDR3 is TGTGCCAGCAGTTCGGAGAGGGGGACTAGCGGGAGCTACGAGCAGTACTTC. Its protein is CASSSERGTSGSYEQYF.

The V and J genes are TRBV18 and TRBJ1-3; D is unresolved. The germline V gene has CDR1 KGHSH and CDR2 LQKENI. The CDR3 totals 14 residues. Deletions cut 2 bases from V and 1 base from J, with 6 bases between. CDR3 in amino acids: CASSPMSSGNTIYF. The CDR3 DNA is TGTGCCAGCTCACCAATGTCTTCTGGAAACACCATATATTTT.

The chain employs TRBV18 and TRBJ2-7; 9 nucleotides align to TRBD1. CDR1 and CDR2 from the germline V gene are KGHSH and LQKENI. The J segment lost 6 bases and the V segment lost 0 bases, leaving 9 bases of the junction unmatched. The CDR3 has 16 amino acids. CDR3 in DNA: TGTGCCAGCTCACCACCTTCAGCGGGACAGGGTACCGAGCAGTACTTC. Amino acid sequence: CASSPPSAGQGTEQYF. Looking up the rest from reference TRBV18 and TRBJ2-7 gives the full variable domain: NAGVMQNPRHLVRRRGQEARLRCSPMKGHSHVYWYRQLPEEGLKFMVYLQKENIIDESGMPKERFSAEFPKEGPSILRIQQVVRGDSAAYFCASSPPSAGQGTEQYFGPGTRLTVT.

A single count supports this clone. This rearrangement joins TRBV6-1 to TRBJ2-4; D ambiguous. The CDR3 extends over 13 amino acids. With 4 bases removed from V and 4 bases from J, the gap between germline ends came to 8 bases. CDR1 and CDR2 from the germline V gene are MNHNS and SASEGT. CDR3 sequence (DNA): TGTGCCAGCAGTGCCGTAGAGAAAAACATTCAGTACTTC. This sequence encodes CASSAVEKNIQYF.

The CDR3 loop reads CASSLEGAANEQFF. CDR3 DNA sequence: TGTGCCAGCAGCTTAGAAGGGGCCGCAAATGAGCAGTTCTTC. The V gene is TRBV11-3, the J gene TRBJ2-1; D possibly corresponds to TRBD1 (5 bases). This CDR3 spans 14 amino acids. V lost 0 bases, J lost 7 bases, and 10 bases lay in between. In germline, CDR1 is SGHNT, CDR2 YENEEA.

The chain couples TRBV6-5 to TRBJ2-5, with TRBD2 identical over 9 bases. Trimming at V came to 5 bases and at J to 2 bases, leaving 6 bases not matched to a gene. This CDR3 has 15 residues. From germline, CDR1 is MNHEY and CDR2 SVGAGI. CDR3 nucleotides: TGTGCCAGCAGTACCCGGAGCGGGGGGCAAGAGACCCAGTACTTC. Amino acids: CASSTRSGGQETQYF.

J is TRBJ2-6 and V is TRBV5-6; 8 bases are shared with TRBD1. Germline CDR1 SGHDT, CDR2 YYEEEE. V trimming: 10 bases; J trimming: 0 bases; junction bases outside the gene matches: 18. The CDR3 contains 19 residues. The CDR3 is CAPSVLGQGTLSGANVLTF. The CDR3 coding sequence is TGTGCCCCCAGCGTTCTCGGACAGGGTACTCTCTCTGGGGCCAACGTCCTGACTTTC.

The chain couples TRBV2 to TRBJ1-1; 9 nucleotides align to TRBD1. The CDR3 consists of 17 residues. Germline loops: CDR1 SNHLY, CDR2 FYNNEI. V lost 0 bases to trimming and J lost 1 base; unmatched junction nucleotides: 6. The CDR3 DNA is TGTGCCAGCAGTGAAGCGCTGGGGGGACAGGGGAACACTGAAGCTTTCTTT. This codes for CASSEALGGQGNTEAFF.

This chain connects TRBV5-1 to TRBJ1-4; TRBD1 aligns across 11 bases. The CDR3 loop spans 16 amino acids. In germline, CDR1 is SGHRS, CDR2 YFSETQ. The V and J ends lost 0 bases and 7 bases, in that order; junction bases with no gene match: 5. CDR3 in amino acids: CASSLGPGTGGEKLFF. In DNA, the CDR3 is TGCGCCAGCAGCTTGGGCCCCGGGACAGGGGGTGAAAAACTGTTTTTT.

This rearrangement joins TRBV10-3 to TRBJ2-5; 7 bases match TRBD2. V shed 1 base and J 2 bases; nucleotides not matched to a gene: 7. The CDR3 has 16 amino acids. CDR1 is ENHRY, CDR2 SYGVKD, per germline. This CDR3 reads CAISEWASGIQETQYF. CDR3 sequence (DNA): TGTGCCATCAGTGAGTGGGCTAGCGGCATACAAGAGACCCAGTACTTC.

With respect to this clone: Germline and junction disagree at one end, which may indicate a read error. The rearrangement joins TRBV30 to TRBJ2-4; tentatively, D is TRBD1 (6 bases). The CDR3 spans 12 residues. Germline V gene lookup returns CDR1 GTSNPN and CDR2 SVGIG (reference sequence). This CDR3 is CAWTSGWDMLDF. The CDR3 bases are TGTGCCTGGACGTCAGGGTGGGACATGCTAGACTTC. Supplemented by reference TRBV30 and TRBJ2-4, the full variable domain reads SQTIHQWPATLVQPVGSPLSLECTVEGTSNPNLYWYRQAAGRGLQLLFYSVGIGQISSEVPQNLSASRPQDRQFILSSKKLLLSDSGFYLCAWTSGWDMLDFGAGTRLSVL.

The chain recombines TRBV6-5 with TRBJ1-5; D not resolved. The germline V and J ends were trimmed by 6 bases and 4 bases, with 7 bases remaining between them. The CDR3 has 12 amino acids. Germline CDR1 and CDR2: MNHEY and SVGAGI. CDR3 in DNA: TGTGCCAGCAGCAAACTGAATCAGCCCCAGCATTTT. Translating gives CASSKLNQPQHF.